This TCR beta chain came from a study of cytomegalovirus exposure and HLA in healthy donors. Study findings and constraints: Most of the CMV-associated TCR beta chains (in a later analysis) appeared to be HLA-restricted. Presence/absence results assume similar sequencing depth per donor, which may not hold. Links to common viral pathogens appeared, in a later analysis, for several of the most significant clusters.

The PCR was carried out with 60 Vbeta primers and 13 Jbeta primers. Authors' data handling: Unique TCR beta chains numbered approximately 80 million in a later analysis, with about 9.9 million shared. Sequencing was performed with immunoSEQ multiplex PCR; in TCRdb, only in-frame clones are kept and a portion is missing. Clonal size and the V and J genes are those of that table, whereas D and trimming came from the DNA. The profile shows about 130,000 clones, 80% of them singletons. On this clone itself: Its antigen is not identified.

After removal of 5 bases from V and 4 bases from J, the junction contained 6 bases not matched to a gene. CDR3 size: 15 residues. Germline V gene lookup returns CDR1 MNHEY and CDR2 SVGAGI. Sequenced input: PBMCs. The chain employs TRBV6-5 and TRBJ2-1; 9 bases align to TRBD1. This sequence originates from a male donor in good health and CMV-seronegative. The CDR3 bases are TGTGCCAGCAGTAAACAGGGGGCGTTGTACAATGAGCAGTTCTTC. Translation gives CASSKQGALYNEQFF.